This T cell receptor beta chain was captured in a study of blood T cell repertoires in COVID-19. Produced via immunoSEQ multiplex PCR; TCRdb's table is partial and in-frame only. The table lists around 180,000 clones, about 85% of them singletons. The sample comprised peripheral blood. The clonotype was recovered from a man aged 60-69 years with acute or convalescent COVID-19.

Written as DNA, the CDR3 is TGCGCCAGCAGCCAAGCCTGGACTCCCCCTCGAGCAGGGGAGCTGTTTTTT. Translated: CASSQAWTPPRAGELFF. The chain is built from TRBV4-1 and TRBJ2-2; perhaps TRBD2 as D (5 bases). V shed 1 base and J shed 8 bases, with 20 bases lying between them. The germline gives CDR1 MGHRA, CDR2 YSYEKL. This CDR3 spans 17 amino acids.